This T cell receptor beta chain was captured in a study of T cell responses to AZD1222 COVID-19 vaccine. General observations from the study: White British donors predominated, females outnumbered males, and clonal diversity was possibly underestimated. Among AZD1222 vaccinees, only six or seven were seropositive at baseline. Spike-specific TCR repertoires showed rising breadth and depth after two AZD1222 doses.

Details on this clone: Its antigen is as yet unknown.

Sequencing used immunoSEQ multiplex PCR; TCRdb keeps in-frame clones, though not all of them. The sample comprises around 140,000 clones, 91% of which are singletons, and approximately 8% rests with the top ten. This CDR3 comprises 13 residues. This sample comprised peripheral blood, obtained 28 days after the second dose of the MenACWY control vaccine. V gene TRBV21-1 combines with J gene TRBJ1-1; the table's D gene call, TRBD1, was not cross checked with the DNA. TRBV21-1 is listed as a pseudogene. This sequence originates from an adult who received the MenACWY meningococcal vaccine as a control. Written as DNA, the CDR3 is TGTGCCAGCAGCATATACAGGAACACTGAAGCTTTCTTT. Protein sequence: CASSIYRNTEAFF.